This T cell receptor (beta chain) was retrieved from a study of shared clonotypes between healthy human individuals. On this clone itself: Its antigen is unknown.

Over several immunoSEQ plates, each subset's genomic DNA was distributed in even portions. TCRdb's table, derived via immunoSEQ multiplex PCR, lists solely in-frame clones and lacks some. The table shows about 2.4 million clones, with roughly 93% occurring only once. This CDR3 has 16 amino acids. Between the trimmed V and J ends, which lost 4 bases and 4 bases, there was a span of 19 bases. Germline-derived CDR1 and CDR2 are KGHSH and LQKENI. A split of CD4+ cells into CD45RA+ naive and CD45RA-negative memory subsets was performed. Study outcomes and limitations: Incompleteness in sorted-subset sequencing, despite large depth, was shown by rarefaction. Richness estimates generally favored naive over memory subsets.

The receptor's source is a man aged 18-30 years in good health. Some clones in this sample may be carry-over from other donors' samples. Input material: naive CD4+ T cells from PBMCs. Subset noted: CD45RA+ positively selected. V is TRBV18 and J is TRBJ1-2; maybe TRBD1 (6 bases). This CDR3 is CASSQVQGVGGYGYTF. As DNA, the CDR3 is TGTGCCAGCTCACAAGTACAGGGAGTAGGTGGCTATGGCTACACCTTC.